The subject of this entry is one TCR beta chain. No conserved phenylalanine or tryptophan ends this CDR3, so it is likely a read error. No DNA is shown, since the ends of the CDR3 on it are uncertain; the CDR3 is the one TCRdb lists. Random-hexamer reverse transcription was applied to roughly 0.5 to 1 ug RNA. TCRdb analysed the immunoSEQ multiplex PCR reads with MiXCR anew, one entry per CDR3 protein. Here the sample spans around 200,000 distinct CDR3 sequences, around nine tenths being singletons. The data stem from a study of CD8 T cells in Susac syndrome. The multiple sclerosis controls, all treatment-naive patients, had relapsing-remitting disease that was stable or active. The CDR3 extends over 14 residues, inclusive of both ends. Germline V lookup: CDR1 KGHSH, CDR2 LQKENI.

V and J are TRBV18 and TRBJ2-1; TRBD1 was called by the table and not checked on the DNA. The sequence was collected from a human donor with multiple sclerosis. The sample comprised CD8+ T cells from PBMCs. CDR3 residues: CASSLTGQAGLSDL.